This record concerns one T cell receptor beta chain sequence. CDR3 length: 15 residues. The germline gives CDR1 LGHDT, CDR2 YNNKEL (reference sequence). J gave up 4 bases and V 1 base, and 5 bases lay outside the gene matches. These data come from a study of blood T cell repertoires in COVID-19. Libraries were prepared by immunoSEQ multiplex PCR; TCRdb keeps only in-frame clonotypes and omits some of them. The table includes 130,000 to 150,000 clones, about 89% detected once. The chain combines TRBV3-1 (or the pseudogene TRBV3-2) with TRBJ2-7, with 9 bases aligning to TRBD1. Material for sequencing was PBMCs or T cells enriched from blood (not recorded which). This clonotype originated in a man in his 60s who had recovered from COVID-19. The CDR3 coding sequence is TGTGCCAGCAGCCAAGGCGAGACAGGGGGGTACGAGCAGTACTTC. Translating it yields CASSQGETGGYEQYF.